This T cell receptor beta chain was recovered during a study of T cells in Graves' hyperthyroidism and ophthalmopathy. From RNA transcripts, TCR beta CDR3 regions were amplified. An initial round of RT-PCR targeting the TCR CDR3 relied on the HTBI primer set. A single record per CDR3 protein comes from TCRdb applying MiXCR to the multiplex PCR reads. The table includes roughly 550,000 distinct CDR3 sequences, about 16% detected once. The sequenced sample consisted of blood. The TCR sequence derives from a woman younger than 45 with Graves' ophthalmopathy.

Here the CDR3 reads CASSHPPRGRILAGANEQYF. The DNA for the CDR3 is TGTGCCAGCAGTCACCCACCCAGGGGTCGGATACTAGCGGGAGCGAACGAGCAGTACTTC. The chain employs TRBV6-5 and TRBJ2-7, with 11 bases lining up with TRBD2. This CDR3 comprises 20 residues. Germline V lookup: CDR1 MNHEY, CDR2 SVGAGI. The trim removed 5 bases at V and 5 bases at J, leaving 23 bases unmatched.